Sequencing of this T cell receptor beta chain was carried out in a study of early T cells in non-severe SARS-CoV-2 infection. Study-level background: Sequencing of unsorted whole blood was done on bulk RNA, leaving chains unpaired. Whole-study findings and limits: Private and CD4 specificities were missed by VDJdb matching, which favored anti-spike CD8 responses.

The germline V gene has CDR1 MNHEY and CDR2 SVGAGI. The ends lost 2 bases at V and 2 bases at J; junction bases unmatched: 3. The CDR3 extends over 15 amino acids. This clonotype has just a few counts. Its antigen is still unknown. Separate cDNA molecules each had unique molecular identifiers attached to them. TCRdb re-called the 5' RACE reads through MiXCR, storing one row per CDR3 protein. The sample has fewer than 35,000 distinct CDR3 sequences; 4.5% to 6.5% are singletons. The chain links TRBV6-5 to TRBJ2-7, with 10 bases matching TRBD2. Sequenced material: whole blood. The sequence was obtained from an adult who was a healthcare worker with PCR-confirmed SARS-CoV-2 infection or an uninfected control (not recorded which). CDR3 sequence reads: CASSYTSGTPYEQYF. The CDR3 nucleotides read TGTGCCAGCAGTTACACTAGCGGGACGCCCTACGAGCAGTACTTC.